This TCR beta chain comes out of a study of blood T cell repertoires in COVID-19. Produced via immunoSEQ multiplex PCR; TCRdb's table is partial and in-frame only. This table holds 250,000 to 350,000 clones, 84% found once. This TCR was sampled from a human donor with COVID-19, enrolled during active disease. The donor label of this sample is uncertain. The specimen sequenced was peripheral blood.

The CDR3 nucleotides are TGCGCCAGCAGCCCATTAGATTTGAACACTGAAGCTTTCTTT. Protein: CASSPLDLNTEAFF. V and J are TRBV10-2 and TRBJ1-1, with no clear D. CDR1 is WSHSY, CDR2 SAAADI, per germline. There are 14 residues in the CDR3. Between the trimmed V and J ends, which lost 6 bases and 0 bases, there was a span of 11 bases.